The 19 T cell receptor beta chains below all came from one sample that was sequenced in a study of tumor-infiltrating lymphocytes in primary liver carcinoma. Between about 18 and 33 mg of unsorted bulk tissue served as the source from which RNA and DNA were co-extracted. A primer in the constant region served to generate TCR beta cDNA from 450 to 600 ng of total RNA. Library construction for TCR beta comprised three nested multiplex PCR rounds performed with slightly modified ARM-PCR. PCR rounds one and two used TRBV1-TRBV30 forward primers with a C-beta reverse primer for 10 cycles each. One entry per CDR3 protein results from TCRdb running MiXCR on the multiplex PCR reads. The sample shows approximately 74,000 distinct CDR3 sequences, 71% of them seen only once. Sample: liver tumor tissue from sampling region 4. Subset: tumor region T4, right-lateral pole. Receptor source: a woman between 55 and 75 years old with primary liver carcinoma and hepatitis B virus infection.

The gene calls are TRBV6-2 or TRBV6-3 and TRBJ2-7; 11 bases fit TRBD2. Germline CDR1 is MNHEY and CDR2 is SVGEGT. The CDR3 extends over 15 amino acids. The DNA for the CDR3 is TGTGTCAGTATCAAAGCTAGCGGGAGGTCGTACGAGCAGTACTTC. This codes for CVSIKASGRSYEQYF.

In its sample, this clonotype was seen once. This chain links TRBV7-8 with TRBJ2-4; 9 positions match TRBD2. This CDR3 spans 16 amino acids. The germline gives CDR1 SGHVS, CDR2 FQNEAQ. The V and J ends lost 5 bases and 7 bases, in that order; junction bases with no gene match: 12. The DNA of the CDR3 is TGTGCCAGCAGCATATTGGGCGGGAGGGTCGAGAACATTCAGTACTTC. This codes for CASSILGGRVENIQYF.

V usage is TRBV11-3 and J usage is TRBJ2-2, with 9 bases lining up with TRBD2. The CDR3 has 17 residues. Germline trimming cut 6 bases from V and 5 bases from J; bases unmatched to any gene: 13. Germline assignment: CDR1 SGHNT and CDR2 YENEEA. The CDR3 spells CASSLCRLAGNTGELFF. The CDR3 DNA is TGTGCCAGCAGTTTATGCAGGCTAGCGGGAAATACCGGGGAGCTGTTTTTT.

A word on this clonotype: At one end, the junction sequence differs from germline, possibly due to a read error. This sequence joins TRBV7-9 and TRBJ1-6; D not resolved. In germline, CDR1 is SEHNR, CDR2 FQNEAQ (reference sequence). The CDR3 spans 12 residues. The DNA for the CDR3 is TGTGCCAGCAGCCCTCTCGGCGCACCCCCCCACTTC. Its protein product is CASSPLGAPPHF.

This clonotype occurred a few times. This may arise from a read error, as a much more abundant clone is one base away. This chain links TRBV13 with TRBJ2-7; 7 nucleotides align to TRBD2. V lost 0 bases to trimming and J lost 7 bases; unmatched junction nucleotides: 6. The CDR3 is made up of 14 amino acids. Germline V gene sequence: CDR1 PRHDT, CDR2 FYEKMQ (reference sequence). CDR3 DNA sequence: TGTGCCAGCAGCTTAGGACCAGCGGGACGGGAGCAGTACTTC. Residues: CASSLGPAGREQYF.

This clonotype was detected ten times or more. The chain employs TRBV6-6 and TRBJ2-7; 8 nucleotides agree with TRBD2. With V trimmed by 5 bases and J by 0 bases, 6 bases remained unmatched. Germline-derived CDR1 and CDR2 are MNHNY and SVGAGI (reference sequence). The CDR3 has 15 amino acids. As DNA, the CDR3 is TGTGCCAGCAGTAAACTAGCGGAGAGCTCCTACGAGCAGTACTTC. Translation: CASSKLAESSYEQYF.

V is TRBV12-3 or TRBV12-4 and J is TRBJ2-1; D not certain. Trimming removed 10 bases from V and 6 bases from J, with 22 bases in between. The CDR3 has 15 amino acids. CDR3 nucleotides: TGTGCCATCAGCAACCGGGTCACCACCGTCAATGAGCAGTTCTTC. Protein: CAISNRVTTVNEQFF.

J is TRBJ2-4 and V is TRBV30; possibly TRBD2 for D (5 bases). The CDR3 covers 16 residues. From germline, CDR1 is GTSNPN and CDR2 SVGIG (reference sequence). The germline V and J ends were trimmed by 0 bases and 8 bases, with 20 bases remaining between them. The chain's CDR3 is CAWSVPSLSEEDIQYF. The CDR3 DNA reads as TGTGCCTGGAGTGTACCTTCCTTGTCGGAGGAGGACATTCAGTACTTC.

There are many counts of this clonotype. The CDR3 sequence is CSVSTSGRVNNEQFF. In DNA, the CDR3 is TGCAGCGTTTCGACTAGCGGGAGAGTAAACAATGAGCAGTTCTTC. The chain has TRBV29-1 and TRBJ2-1; 12 bases agree with TRBD2. In germline, CDR1 is SQVTM, CDR2 ANQGSEA. CDR3 length: 15 amino acids. V was clipped by 5 bases and J by 5 bases; unmatched bases: 7.

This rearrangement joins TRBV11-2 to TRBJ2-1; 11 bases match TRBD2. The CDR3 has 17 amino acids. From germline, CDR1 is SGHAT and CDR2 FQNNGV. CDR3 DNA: TGTGCTAACAGCTTAGGTCTTGTAGCGGGAGGGCCGAATGAGCAGTTCTTC. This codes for CANSLGLVAGGPNEQFF.

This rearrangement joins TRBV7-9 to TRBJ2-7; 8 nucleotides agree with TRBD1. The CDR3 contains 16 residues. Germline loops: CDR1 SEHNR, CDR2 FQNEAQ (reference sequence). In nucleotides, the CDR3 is TGTACCGGCAGCCCCTGGGTTCAGGGGGCGGACTACGAGCAGTACTTC. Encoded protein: CTGSPWVQGADYEQYF.

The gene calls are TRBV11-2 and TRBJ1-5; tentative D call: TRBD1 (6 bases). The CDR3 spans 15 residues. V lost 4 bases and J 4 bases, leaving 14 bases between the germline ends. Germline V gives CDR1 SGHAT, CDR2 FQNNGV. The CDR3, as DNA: TGTGCCAGCAGCTCCGGCAGGGGTAGTAATCAGCCCCAGCATTTT. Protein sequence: CASSSGRGSNQPQHF.

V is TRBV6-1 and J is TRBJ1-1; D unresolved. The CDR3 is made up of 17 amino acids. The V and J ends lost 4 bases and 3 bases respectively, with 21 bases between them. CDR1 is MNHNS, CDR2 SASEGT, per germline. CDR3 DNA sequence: TGTGCCAGCAGTGCAAGGAGTTCGTGGATAAGGGACACTGAAGCTTTCTTT. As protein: CASSARSSWIRDTEAFF.

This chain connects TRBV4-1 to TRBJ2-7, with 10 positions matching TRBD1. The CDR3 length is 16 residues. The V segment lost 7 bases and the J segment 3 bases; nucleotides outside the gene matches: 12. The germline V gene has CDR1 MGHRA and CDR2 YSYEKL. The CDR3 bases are TGCGCCAGCACTCAAAGCCCGGGACAGGGGAGCTACGAGCAGTACTTC. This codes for CASTQSPGQGSYEQYF.

The DNA of the CDR3 is TGCAGTGCTAGTGAGAGCTCCTACGAGCAGTACTTC. It yields the protein CSASESSYEQYF. The chain recombines TRBV20-1 with TRBJ2-7; unclear D gene. Per the germline V gene, CDR1 is DFQATT and CDR2 is SNEGSKA (reference sequence). The CDR3 has 12 residues. Trimming pared 3 bases from V and 0 bases from J, leaving 6 bases between.

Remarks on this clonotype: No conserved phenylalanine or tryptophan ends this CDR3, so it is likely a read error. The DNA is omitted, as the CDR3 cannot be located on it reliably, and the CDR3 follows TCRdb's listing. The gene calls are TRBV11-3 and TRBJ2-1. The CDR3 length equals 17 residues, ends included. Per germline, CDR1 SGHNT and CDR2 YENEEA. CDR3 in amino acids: CASSLDFGLGVYDEQLL.

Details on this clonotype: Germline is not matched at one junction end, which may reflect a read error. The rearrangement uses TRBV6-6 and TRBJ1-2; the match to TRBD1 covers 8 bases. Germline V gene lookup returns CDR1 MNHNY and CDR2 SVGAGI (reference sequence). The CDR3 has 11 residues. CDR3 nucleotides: TGTGCCATCAGTTGGGACAGGTGCTACACCTTC. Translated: CAISWDRCYTF.

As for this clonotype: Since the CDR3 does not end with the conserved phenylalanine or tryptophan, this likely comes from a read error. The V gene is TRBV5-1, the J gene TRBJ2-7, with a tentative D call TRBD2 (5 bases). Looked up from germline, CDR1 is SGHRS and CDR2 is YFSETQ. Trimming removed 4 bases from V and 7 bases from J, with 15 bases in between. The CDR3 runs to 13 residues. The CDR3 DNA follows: TGCGCCAGCAGCCTCTTGGGGAGTTTGGAGCAGTACTAC. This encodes CASSLLGSLEQYY.

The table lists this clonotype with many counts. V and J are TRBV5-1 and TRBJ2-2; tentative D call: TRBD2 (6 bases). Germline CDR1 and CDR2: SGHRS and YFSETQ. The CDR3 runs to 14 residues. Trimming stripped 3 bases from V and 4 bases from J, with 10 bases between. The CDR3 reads CASSWGDVTGELFF. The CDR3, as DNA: TGCGCCAGCAGCTGGGGGGACGTCACCGGGGAGCTGTTTTTT.